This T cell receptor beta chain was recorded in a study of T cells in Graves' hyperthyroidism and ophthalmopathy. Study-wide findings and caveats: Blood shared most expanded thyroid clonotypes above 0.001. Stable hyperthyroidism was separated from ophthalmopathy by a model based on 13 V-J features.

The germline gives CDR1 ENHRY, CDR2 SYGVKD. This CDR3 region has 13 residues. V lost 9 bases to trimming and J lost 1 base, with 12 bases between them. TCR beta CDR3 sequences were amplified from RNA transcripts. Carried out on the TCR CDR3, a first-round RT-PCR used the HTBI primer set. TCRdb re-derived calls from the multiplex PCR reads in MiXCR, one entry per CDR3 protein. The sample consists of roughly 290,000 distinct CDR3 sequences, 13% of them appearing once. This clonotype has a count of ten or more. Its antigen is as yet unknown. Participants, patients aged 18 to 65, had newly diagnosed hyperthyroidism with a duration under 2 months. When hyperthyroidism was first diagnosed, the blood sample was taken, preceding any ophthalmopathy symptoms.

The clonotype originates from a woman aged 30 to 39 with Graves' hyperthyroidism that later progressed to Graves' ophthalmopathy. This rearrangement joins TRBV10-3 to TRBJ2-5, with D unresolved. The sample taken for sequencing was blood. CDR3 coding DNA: TGTGCCATAGGAGAGCAGCTCCAAGAGACCCAGTACTTC. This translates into CAIGEQLQETQYF.